This T cell receptor beta chain was sequenced during a study of cytomegalovirus exposure and HLA in healthy donors. Broader study findings: 150 to 200 TCR beta chains were listed as cytomegalovirus-associated.

In regard to this clone: The antigen is undetermined.

Germline loops: CDR1 MDHEN, CDR2 SYDVKM. V was shortened by 3 bases and J by 0 bases, with 3 bases between the two germline ends. This CDR3 is built from 13 residues. 60 Vbeta and 13 Jbeta primers were used in PCR. Libraries were prepared by immunoSEQ multiplex PCR; TCRdb keeps only in-frame clonotypes and omits some of them. The table has approximately 130,000 clones, around 77% seen once; the top ten hold 1.2%. This receptor was taken from a man aged 45-60 years in good health and CMV-seronegative. Sample: PBMCs. The chain has TRBV28 and TRBJ1-5; D remains ambiguous. CDR3 sequence: CASSFNSNQPQHF. The CDR3 DNA reads TGTGCCAGCAGTTTTAATAGCAATCAGCCCCAGCATTTT.